This T cell receptor (beta chain) stems from a study of a mutant IDH1 vaccine in newly diagnosed glioma. Study as a whole: Treated patients were roughly 62% male, about 38% female, mean age about 41 years.

Of note for this clone: What it binds is unknown.

Time point noted: week 35, safety follow-up. Each vaccine dose was 300 ug of mutant IDH1 20-mer peptide, with topical imiquimod. Clones were read by immunoSEQ multiplex PCR, and TCRdb kept only the in-frame ones, dropping some. This table holds around 44,000 clones, around 80% found once. Sequences were derived from PBMCs, sampled from a glioma patient whose treatment included an IDH1 peptide vaccine. The clonotype was recovered from a man between 35 and 55 years old with glioma.

CDR3 in amino acids: CATSRSSGPMNTEAFF. The CDR3 DNA follows: TGTGCCACCAGCAGATCCTCGGGACCCATGAACACTGAAGCTTTCTTT. The rearrangement joins TRBV15 to TRBJ1-1, with D perhaps TRBD1 (5 bases). The CDR3 runs to 16 residues. V gave up 2 bases and J gave up 0 bases, with 13 bases separating them. The germline V gene has CDR1 LNHNV and CDR2 YYDKDF (reference sequence).